The sequence of this T cell receptor (beta chain) was determined in a study of vaccination effects on CD4 cells after COVID-19. Study as a whole: Ahead of sequencing, the ViraFEST assay grew antigen-specific CD4+ T cells using viral peptide pools. With around 10 ug/ml peptides and around 9.6 IU/ml IL-2, approximately 2.2 million PBMC per well were cultured. The study, taken as a whole, reports: Marked clonal contraction of both clone types appeared late after vaccination.

The table came from immunoSEQ multiplex PCR; TCRdb's copy has only in-frame clones and leaves some out. The table includes around 40,000 clones, 55% to 80% detected once. The CDR3 runs 13 residues. Per the germline V gene, CDR1 is SGHVS and CDR2 is FNYEAQ. The V gene end was trimmed by 5 bases and the J gene end by 8 bases; junction bases not matched to a gene: 4. At the end of more than 8 days of culture, CD4+ T cells were isolated. Cultures had half their medium replaced with IL-2 medium on days 3 and 7. Turning to this clone: Antigen specificity is unknown.

This receptor was taken from a human donor who received a COVID-19 vaccine. The rearrangement links TRBV7-6 to TRBJ2-1, with 9 bases that match TRBD2. The sequencing here drew on CD4+ T cells from PBMCs cultured without peptide, taken before COVID-19 vaccination. CDR3 amino acids: CASSPGLAYEQFF. As DNA, the CDR3 is TGTGCCAGCAGCCCAGGACTAGCGTATGAGCAGTTCTTC.